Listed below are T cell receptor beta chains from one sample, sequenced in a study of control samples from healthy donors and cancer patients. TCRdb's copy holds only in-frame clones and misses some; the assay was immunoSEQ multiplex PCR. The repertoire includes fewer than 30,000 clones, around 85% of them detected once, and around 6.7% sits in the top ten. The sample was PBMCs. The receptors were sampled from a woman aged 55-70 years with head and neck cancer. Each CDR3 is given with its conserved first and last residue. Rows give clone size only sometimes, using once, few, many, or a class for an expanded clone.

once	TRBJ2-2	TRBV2	CASRGGWPAAGELFF
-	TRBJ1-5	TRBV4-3	CASSQDWAAPSNQPQHF
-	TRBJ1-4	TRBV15	CATRIVGGIDQKLFF
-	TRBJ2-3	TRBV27	CASREGRAFQGDTQYF
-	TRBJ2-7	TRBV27	CASSLFLGLGEQYF
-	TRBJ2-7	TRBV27	CASSSGSNYEQYF
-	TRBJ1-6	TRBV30	CAWRQGDSPLHF
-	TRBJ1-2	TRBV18	CASSPIDSTDGYTF
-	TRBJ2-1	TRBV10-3	CAISFSPYDNEQFF
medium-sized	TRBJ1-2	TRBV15	CATVRDRQTTREGYTF
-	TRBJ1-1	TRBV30	CAWSVLKGTEAFF
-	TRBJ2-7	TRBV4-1	CASSQVRVDEQYF
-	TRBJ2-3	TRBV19	CASSLSALAGLRTDTQYF
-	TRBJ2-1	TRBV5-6	CASSPGLATYKQFF
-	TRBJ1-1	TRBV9	CASSVAGGGTEAFF
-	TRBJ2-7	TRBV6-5	CASSVNRGNSYEQYF
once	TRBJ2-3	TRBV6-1	CASSDLRGGLDTQYF
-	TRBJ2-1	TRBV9	CASSVGSAGVSNEQFF
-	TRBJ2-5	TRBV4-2	CASSRAAEETQYF
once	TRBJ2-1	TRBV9	CASSVDQSPYNEQFF
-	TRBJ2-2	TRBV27	CASSLLQAGELFF